These 17 T cell receptor beta chains originate from one sample sequenced in a study of cytomegalovirus exposure and HLA in healthy donors. The study ran its PCR with 60 Vbeta and 13 Jbeta primers. Clones were sequenced by immunoSEQ multiplex PCR, and TCRdb holds only the in-frame ones, with some missing. This table holds some 200,000 clones, 70% to 80% found once. Sample: PBMCs. These receptors were collected from a woman in her fifties or sixties in good health and CMV-seronegative.

The V and J genes are TRBV7-3 and TRBJ2-2, with 10 bases fitting TRBD1. The V gene's germline CDR1 is SGHTA and CDR2 FQGTGA. Losses at the gene ends were 7 bases for V and 5 bases for J; bases not matched to a gene: 7. This CDR3 contains 15 residues. CDR3 residues: CASTQTGGGTGELFF. CDR3 bases: TGTGCCAGCACCCAGACAGGGGGCGGGACCGGGGAGCTGTTTTTT.

The chain recombines TRBV27 with TRBJ2-2; possibly TRBD1 for D (6 bases). This CDR3 contains 13 residues. The germline V and J ends were trimmed by 5 bases and 7 bases, with 11 bases remaining between them. Germline lookup yields CDR1 MNHEY and CDR2 SMNVEV (reference sequence). This CDR3 reads CASSPLTGGELFF. The CDR3 region has the DNA TGTGCCAGCAGTCCGCTGACAGGCGGGGAGCTGTTTTTT.

V gene TRBV19 combines with J gene TRBJ1-2, with D hard to call. V was clipped by 3 bases and J by 4 bases, with 24 bases between them. The CDR3 spans 18 residues. Germline-derived CDR1 and CDR2 are LNHDA and SQIVND (reference sequence). The CDR3 reads CASSMGGARDTFFYGYTF. Written as DNA, the CDR3 is TGTGCCAGTAGTATGGGCGGTGCGAGGGATACCTTTTTCTATGGCTACACCTTC.

The rearrangement links TRBV6-4 to TRBJ1-1, with D maybe TRBD1 (6 bases). V gave up 0 bases and J gave up 6 bases, with 14 bases separating them. From germline, CDR1 is MRHNA and CDR2 SNTAGT. The CDR3 has 15 residues. The CDR3 DNA sequence: TGTGCCAGCAGTGACTCGGGGGCGCAGGTCTCTGAAGCTTTCTTT. Amino acid sequence: CASSDSGAQVSEAFF.

This clone was recorded once. The rearrangement links TRBV19 to TRBJ2-2; tentatively, D is TRBD2 (7 bases). The CDR3 totals 14 residues. Trimming removed 7 bases at V and 0 bases at J, with 9 bases between. Germline V lookup: CDR1 LNHDA, CDR2 SQIVND (reference sequence). The CDR3 spells CASKGGSNTGELFF. CDR3 DNA: TGTGCCAGTAAGGGGGGGTCGAACACCGGGGAGCTGTTTTTT.

V and J are TRBV6-4 and TRBJ2-1; 12 positions match TRBD2. The CDR3 extends over 15 amino acids. V lost 6 bases to trimming and J lost 3 bases; unmatched junction nucleotides: 3. Germline V CDR1 and CDR2: MRHNA, SNTAGT. The CDR3 region is CASSPLAGGYNEQFF. Written as DNA, the CDR3 is TGTGCCAGCAGCCCACTAGCGGGAGGCTACAATGAGCAGTTCTTC.

The rearrangement joins TRBV5-1 to TRBJ2-3, with TRBD2 identical over 8 bases. The CDR3 is made up of 20 amino acids. Germline V gives CDR1 SGHRS, CDR2 YFSETQ. V dropped 4 bases and J dropped 1; count of bases not matched to a gene: 20. The CDR3 sequence: CASSRGQGRGLAGGTDTQYF. The CDR3 DNA sequence: TGCGCCAGCAGCCGCGGCCAGGGAAGAGGGCTAGCGGGCGGCACAGATACGCAGTATTTT.

J is TRBJ2-7 and V is TRBV6-5, with a tentative D call TRBD1 (6 bases). The V and J ends lost 5 bases and 2 bases respectively, with 10 bases between them. The CDR3 spans 13 residues. The germline CDR1 and CDR2 sequences are MNHEY and SVGAGI. The CDR3 loop reads CASSLQGAYEQYF. CDR3 bases: TGTGCCAGCAGTCTACAGGGAGCCTACGAGCAGTACTTC.

V gene TRBV28 combines with J gene TRBJ1-2, with 8 nucleotides matching TRBD1. J gave up 2 bases and V 5 bases, and 10 bases lay outside the gene matches. CDR3 length: 16 amino acids. Germline assignment: CDR1 MDHEN and CDR2 SYDVKM. CDR3 protein: CASSPHIGQGNYGYTF. The DNA of the CDR3 is TGTGCCAGCAGTCCACACATTGGACAGGGCAACTATGGCTACACCTTC.

V gene TRBV29-1 combines with J gene TRBJ2-3, with D possibly being TRBD1 (6 bases). Germline V gene data show CDR1 as SQVTM and CDR2 as ANQGSEA. Trimming took off 2 bases at V and 5 bases at J, with 17 bases between the two ends. CDR3 length: 15 residues. The CDR3: CSVESVTGVGDTQYF. CDR3 DNA sequence: TGCAGCGTTGAATCAGTGACAGGTGTTGGAGATACGCAGTATTTT.

V and J are TRBV7-2 and TRBJ2-3, with a weak D call TRBD2 (5 bases). The V gene lost 1 base and the J gene lost 0 bases, with 5 bases spanning the gap. Germline loops: CDR1 SGHTA, CDR2 FQGNSA. The CDR3 totals 14 residues. Here the CDR3 DNA reads TGTGCCAGCAGCTTAGGGACTAGCACAGATACGCAGTATTTT. Encoded protein: CASSLGTSTDTQYF.

The chain links TRBV11-2 to TRBJ2-5, with D hard to call. The assigned J gene may be wrong: the sequence end matches TRBJ2-7 better. Germline loops: CDR1 SGHAT, CDR2 FQNNGV. The CDR3 has 14 amino acids. Here the CDR3 reads CASSSIKSSYEQYF. The DNA of the CDR3 is TGTGCCAGCAGCTCCATTAAGAGCTCCTACGAGCAGTACTTC.

The chain links TRBV5-1 to TRBJ2-1; tentative D call: TRBD2 (5 bases). Germline CDR1 and CDR2: SGHRS and YFSETQ. This CDR3 has 14 residues. Trimming pared 6 bases from V and 8 bases from J, leaving 18 bases between. DNA for the CDR3: TGCGCCAGCACCCGGAGGCTAGAAAGGGATGAGCAGTTCTTC. Its protein is CASTRRLERDEQFF.

This chain uses TRBV25-1 with TRBJ2-3; 10 bases match TRBD1. Germline V lookup: CDR1 MGHDK, CDR2 SYGVNS. The CDR3 has 15 amino acids. With V trimmed by 8 bases and J by 2 bases, 7 bases remained unmatched. As DNA, the CDR3 is TGTGCCAGCGGGGTGGACAGGGGGGACACAGATACGCAGTATTTT. This codes for CASGVDRGDTDTQYF.

V usage is TRBV2 and J usage is TRBJ1-4; D is perhaps TRBD1 (6 bases). Germline CDR1 SNHLY, CDR2 FYNNEI. The CDR3 totals 14 residues. Trimming removed 6 bases at V and 7 bases at J, with 15 bases between. DNA of the CDR3: TGTGCCAGCAGGAAGGGGGGGCAATTTGAAAAACTGTTTTTT. As protein: CASRKGGQFEKLFF.

This clone was seen a few times. CDR3 loop: CASSQAEFSGNTIYF. The CDR3 DNA is TGCGCCAGCAGCCAAGCAGAATTCTCTGGAAACACCATATATTTT. The chain recombines TRBV4-3 with TRBJ1-3; D remains unclear. This CDR3 comprises 15 residues. Germline CDR1 is LGHNA and CDR2 is YSLEER. The V end was cut by 1 base, the J end by 0 bases, with 7 bases between.

The V gene is TRBV20-1, the J gene TRBJ2-1, with D uncertain. The CDR3 is 10 amino acids. Germline assignment: CDR1 DFQATT and CDR2 SNEGSKA (reference sequence). Trimming removed 3 bases at V and 7 bases at J, with 4 bases between. In DNA, the CDR3 is TGCAGTGCTAGGTTAAATGAGCAGTTCTTC. Translated, it gives CSARLNEQFF.